The source of this T cell receptor (beta chain) is a study of blood T cell repertoires in COVID-19. About the research overall: Whether acute or convalescent, the COVID-19 samples came from the United States, Italy and Spain. T cells, B-cell-depleted T cells, or PBMCs provided the cDNA or gDNA that served as material.

Assay used: immunoSEQ multiplex PCR; TCRdb lists only in-frame clones, some missing. The sample shows roughly 140,000 clones, around 80% of them seen only once. The TCR comes from a woman aged 55-69 years with acute or convalescent COVID-19. Sequencing input: peripheral blood.

The DNA of the CDR3 is TGTGCCAGCAGTATTCCGACAGGGGGTTTGGGTCAGCCCCAGCATTTT. This encodes CASSIPTGGLGQPQHF. The V gene is TRBV28, the J gene TRBJ1-5, with 9 bases fitting TRBD1. The CDR3 covers 16 residues. V lost 5 bases, J lost 6 bases, and 11 bases stayed unmatched. Germline CDR1 is MDHEN and CDR2 is SYDVKM.